This entry describes one TCR beta chain. Its cognate antigen is unknown. This clone may be a read error of a much larger clone one base away. Germline V gene data show CDR1 as SGHTA and CDR2 as FQGNSA. CDR3 length: 15 amino acids. The J segment lost 5 bases and the V segment lost 5 bases, leaving 4 bases of the junction unmatched. This record belongs to a study of T cell repertoires in cytomegalovirus infection. Overall study: Public TCR beta signatures indicated both CMV infection and matching HLA type. Study-wide findings and caveats: Adding up the frequency of public TCR beta families identified people who carried CMV plus the relevant HLA.

TCRdb re-called the reads with MiXCR, one entry per CDR3 protein. This sample has a few hundred thousand distinct CDR3 sequences, with 26% found just once. The J gene is TRBJ2-3, the V gene TRBV7-2; TRBD2 aligns across 13 bases. The TCR comes from a human donor in good health (CMV status not recorded). Some clones in this sample may be carry-over from other donors' samples. Material for sequencing was PBMCs. CDR3 loop: CASSLLAGGIDTQYF. The CDR3 region has the DNA TGTGCCAGCAGCCTACTAGCGGGAGGGATAGATACGCAGTATTTT.